This passage covers 6 T cell receptor beta chains from one sample sequenced in a study of blood T cell repertoires in COVID-19 (TCRdb year 2020). The library was obtained by the immunoSEQ multiplex PCR assay. The clones in this table, taken by TCRdb from immuneACCESS, are in-frame only. Not every clone is retained; where verified, under half of the shortfall comes from an unresolved V gene, and the cause of the rest is unknown. The sample data list more than 14,000 clones, and around 92% of these were observed just once. The top ten hold 7.6% of the sample. The sample was peripheral blood. These TCRs come from a human donor with active COVID-19. The donor label of this sample is uncertain.

The chain joins TRBV19 to TRBJ2-7; possible D gene TRBD1, 7 bases. The CDR3 runs 17 residues. Trimming left V 3 bases short and J 4 bases short, with 22 bases between. CDR1 LNHDA and CDR2 SQIVND come from the germline V gene (reference sequence). The CDR3 DNA follows: TGTGCCAGTAGTATCTCAGGGGGAACGGCGGGGAATTACGAGCAGTACTTC. It specifies CASSISGGTAGNYEQYF.

This chain joins TRBV29-1 and TRBJ2-1; TRBD1 aligns across 7 bases. This CDR3 has 12 amino acids. The J segment lost 6 bases and the V segment lost 4 bases, leaving 3 bases of the junction unmatched. The germline CDR1 and CDR2 sequences are SQVTM and ANQGSEA. The CDR3 DNA reads TGCAGCGTTGGGACAGGAACCAATGAGCAGTTCTTC. Translating it yields CSVGTGTNEQFF.

V usage is TRBV10-3 and J usage is TRBJ2-7, with D perhaps TRBD2 (6 bases). V lost 7 bases, J lost 0 bases, and 10 bases lay in between. Germline CDR1 reads ENHRY; CDR2 reads SYGVKD. This CDR3 is 13 amino acids long. CDR3: CAITGGTSYEQYF. Here the CDR3 DNA reads TGTGCCATCACCGGAGGGACCTCCTACGAGCAGTACTTC.

The chain employs TRBV6-1 and TRBJ1-2; unclear D gene. V gave up 3 bases and J gave up 8 bases, with 16 bases separating them. The CDR3 extends over 14 amino acids. Germline V gene data show CDR1 as MNHNS and CDR2 as SASEGT. The CDR3 reads CASSDGWAPRGYTF. CDR3 coding DNA: TGTGCCAGCAGTGATGGATGGGCGCCCCGGGGCTACACCTTC.

The chain is built from TRBV4-1 and TRBJ1-1; TRBD1 is a possible D gene (6 bases). The CDR3 has 15 residues. Germline V lookup: CDR1 MGHRA, CDR2 YSYEKL. V lost 4 bases, J lost 5 bases, and 17 bases lay in between. CDR3 residues: CASSPRTAIKTEAFF. The CDR3 DNA reads as TGCGCCAGCAGCCCTCGGACAGCCATTAAAACTGAAGCTTTCTTT.

The chain couples TRBV5-1 to TRBJ1-1; TRBD1 aligns across 9 bases. The CDR3 is 11 amino acids. J gave up 8 bases and V 7 bases, and 3 bases lay outside the gene matches. Germline V gene sequence: CDR1 SGHRS, CDR2 YFSETQ. The CDR3 nucleotides are TGCGCCAGCGGGACAGGGAAAGAAGCTTTCTTT. The encoded protein is CASGTGKEAFF. Complete variable domain (other parts from reference TRBV5-1 and TRBJ1-1): KAGVTQTPRYLIKTRGQQVTLSCSPISGHRSVSWYQQTPGQGLQFLFEYFSETQRNKGNFPGRFSGRQFSNSRSEMNVSTLELGDSALYLCASGTGKEAFFGQGTRLTVV.